Detailed here is one T cell receptor (beta chain). Its specificity is unknown. This entry is derived from a study of T cells after yellow fever vaccination. Turning to the study itself: Where fractions had low cell numbers, libraries were prepared from them with the SMART-Seq v4 Ultra Low Input RNA kit.

The 5'RACE template-switching step produced TCR cDNA and added a universal primer site and UMIs. In TCRdb, the 5' RACE reads were re-called with MiXCR into one record per CDR3 protein. The table has about 170,000 distinct CDR3 sequences, approximately 11% seen once; the top ten hold 30% to 45%. General study points: Clonotypes appearing in both CD4 and CD8 compartments existed, and their share was small. Although the secondary response was weaker, it peaked faster, at day 5 versus 15.

Germline assignment: CDR1 LNHDA and CDR2 SQIVND (reference sequence). V gave up 6 bases and J gave up 0 bases; unmatched junction bases: 4. The CDR3 runs to 14 residues. The source material was CD8+ T cells sorted from PBMCs, sampled 15 days after the yellow fever booster vaccination. The source is a man between 18 and 35 years old who received the YFV17D yellow fever vaccine. The V and J genes are TRBV19 and TRBJ1-1; 7 bases fit TRBD1. The CDR3 DNA reads TGTGCCAGTAGAGTGACAGGGTTGAACACTGAAGCTTTCTTT. Protein: CASRVTGLNTEAFF. The whole variable domain, filled in from reference TRBV19 and TRBJ1-1, reads DGGITQSPKYLFRKEGQNVTLSCEQNLNHDAMYWYRQDPGQGLRLIYYSQIVNDFQKGDIAEGYSVSREKKESFPLTVTSAQKNPTAFYLCASRVTGLNTEAFFGQGTRLTVV.